Below are 16 T cell receptor beta chains sequenced from a single sample in a study of blood T cell repertoires in COVID-19. Repertoires were generated with immunoSEQ multiplex PCR, while TCRdb's copy carries only in-frame clones and drops some. This table holds some 87,000 clones, 65% to 85% found once. The specimen was peripheral blood. These receptors originate from a man aged 80 or over with active or convalescent COVID-19.

A remark on this clone: Other DNA sequences in the sample encode the same CDR3. The chain uses TRBV2 and TRBJ1-5; possibly TRBD1 for D (6 bases). Germline lookup yields CDR1 SNHLY and CDR2 FYNNEI. The V end lost 5 bases, the J end lost 7 bases, and 12 bases lay between the germline ends. The CDR3 is 13 residues long. CDR3 sequence (DNA): TGTGCCAGCAGTCAACAGGGTTCGCAGCCCCAGCATTTT. This codes for CASSQQGSQPQHF.

This clone was seen a handful of times. This chain uses TRBV28 with TRBJ1-4, with D possibly matching TRBD1 (5 bases). Per the germline V gene, CDR1 is MDHEN and CDR2 is SYDVKM. The CDR3 has 13 residues. The germline V and J ends were trimmed by 8 bases and 0 bases, with 7 bases remaining between them. The CDR3 DNA is TGTGCCAGCTCGACAGCAACTAATGAAAAACTGTTTTTT. It translates to CASSTATNEKLFF.

The V and J genes are TRBV19 and TRBJ1-1, with 7 nucleotides matching TRBD1. The CDR3 has 14 amino acids. Per germline, CDR1 LNHDA and CDR2 SQIVND (reference sequence). V shed 3 bases and J 4 bases; nucleotides not matched to a gene: 5. CDR3 region: CASSIRQGSTEAFF. The CDR3 DNA sequence: TGTGCCAGTAGTATCCGACAGGGTAGCACTGAAGCTTTCTTT.

The chain employs TRBV19 and TRBJ1-1; 8 bases match TRBD1. The CDR3 contains 12 residues. Trimming at V came to 9 bases and at J to 5 bases, leaving 5 bases not matched to a gene. Germline-derived CDR1 and CDR2 are LNHDA and SQIVND (reference sequence). The CDR3 loop is CASLQGVTEAFF. CDR3 sequence (DNA): TGTGCCAGCCTACAGGGGGTGACTGAAGCTTTCTTT.

This chain links TRBV2 with TRBJ1-6; no clear D gene. CDR1 and CDR2 from the germline V gene are SNHLY and FYNNEI. This CDR3 has 16 amino acids. Between the trimmed V and J ends, which lost 7 bases and 1 base, there was a span of 14 bases. In nucleotides, the CDR3 is TGTGCCAGCAATGGGGAGGGAGGATCCTATAATTCACCCCTCCACTTT. This gives the protein CASNGEGGSYNSPLHF. The complete variable domain, with remaining parts taken from reference TRBV2 and TRBJ1-6, reads EPEVTQTPSHQVTQMGQEVILRCVPISNHLYFYWYRQILGQKVEFLVSFYNNEISEKSEIFDDQFSVERPDGSNFTLKIRSTKLEDSAMYFCASNGEGGSYNSPLHFGNGTRLTVT.

This clone turned up a few times. The chain recombines TRBV19 with TRBJ1-5; 9 positions match TRBD1. Germline trimming cut 6 bases from V and 5 bases from J; bases unmatched to any gene: 2. Per germline, CDR1 LNHDA and CDR2 SQIVND (reference sequence). This CDR3 is 13 amino acids long. The CDR3 sequence: CASRGQGDQPQHF. The DNA of the CDR3 is TGTGCCAGTAGGGGACAGGGCGATCAGCCCCAGCATTTT.

The V and J genes are TRBV18 and TRBJ1-3, with 7 bases matching TRBD1. Germline V CDR1 and CDR2: KGHSH, LQKENI. V lost 2 bases, J lost 3 bases, and 7 bases stayed unmatched. The CDR3 totals 16 residues. CDR3 loop: CASSPSGQTLGNTIYF. The CDR3 coding sequence is TGTGCCAGCTCACCATCGGGACAGACCCTTGGAAACACCATATATTTT. The full variable domain, rest sourced from reference TRBV18 and TRBJ1-3, is NAGVMQNPRHLVRRRGQEARLRCSPMKGHSHVYWYRQLPEEGLKFMVYLQKENIIDESGMPKERFSAEFPKEGPSILRIQQVVRGDSAAYFCASSPSGQTLGNTIYFGEGSWLTVV.

This clone has more than one count but fewer than ten. The chain has TRBV7-2 and TRBJ1-1; D might be TRBD1 (5 bases). In germline, CDR1 is SGHTA, CDR2 FQGNSA. This CDR3 is 14 amino acids long. The germline V and J ends were trimmed by 5 bases and 2 bases, with 12 bases remaining between them. The CDR3 protein is CASSRFQGNTEAFF. The CDR3 DNA reads TGTGCCAGCAGCCGTTTCCAGGGTAACACTGAAGCTTTCTTT.

The V and J genes are TRBV5-1 and TRBJ1-1, with a possible D match to TRBD1 (5 bases). Trimming took 1 base from V and 2 from J, leaving 21 bases between them. This CDR3 spans 18 amino acids. CDR1 and CDR2 (germline): SGHRS, YFSETQ. The CDR3 DNA reads TGCGCCAGCAGCTTGAATACCCGGGGGGTAATGGAAAACACTGAAGCTTTCTTT. It specifies CASSLNTRGVMENTEAFF.

CDR3 bases: TGTGCCATCAGTGAGTCGATTGGGGGGGCAGGCACCGGGGAGCTGTTTTTT. Translation: CAISESIGGAGTGELFF. The chain joins TRBV10-3 to TRBJ2-2; D is possibly TRBD2 (7 bases). V lost 0 bases and J 4 bases, leaving 15 bases between the germline ends. The CDR3 consists of 17 residues. Germline V gives CDR1 ENHRY, CDR2 SYGVKD.

The table lists this clone with a few counts. The V gene is TRBV6-5, the J gene TRBJ2-7; 11 positions match TRBD1. CDR3 length: 13 residues. Losses at the gene ends were 6 bases for V and 2 bases for J; bases not matched to a gene: 0. Germline CDR1 reads MNHEY; CDR2 reads SVGAGI. The CDR3 DNA sequence: TGTGCCAGCAGGGACAGGGGGCCCTACGAGCAGTACTTC. Residues: CASRDRGPYEQYF.

The chain has TRBV24-1 and TRBJ2-7; TRBD2 matches 7 bases. The CDR3 contains 15 residues. J lost 4 bases, V lost 3 bases, and 8 bases had no gene match. The germline CDR1 and CDR2 sequences are KGHDR and SFDVKD. This chain's CDR3 is CATSDTTRGTYEQYF. Here the CDR3 DNA reads TGTGCCACCAGTGATACGACGCGGGGGACGTACGAGCAGTACTTC.

The V gene is TRBV7-3, the J gene TRBJ2-1, with D tentatively TRBD1 (6 bases). There are 17 residues in the CDR3. The V end was cut by 5 bases, the J end by 0 bases, with 17 bases between. Germline V lookup: CDR1 SGHTA, CDR2 FQGTGA. The CDR3 DNA follows: TGTGCCAGCAGCCTCCGACAGGCCTTTCGCTCCTACAATGAGCAGTTCTTC. Encoded protein: CASSLRQAFRSYNEQFF.

This clone was detected a few times. V usage is TRBV19 and J usage is TRBJ1-5, with TRBD1 matching 7 bases. This CDR3 has 13 amino acids. Germline CDR1 LNHDA, CDR2 SQIVND (reference sequence). Germline trimming cut 9 bases from V and 5 bases from J; bases unmatched to any gene: 7. The CDR3 DNA is TGTGCCAGCCGCCACAGGGGAGATCAGCCCCAGCATTTT. Translation: CASRHRGDQPQHF.

The chain joins TRBV2 to TRBJ2-1; D is perhaps TRBD2 (6 bases). The germline CDR1 and CDR2 sequences are SNHLY and FYNNEI. V lost 5 bases, J lost 3 bases, and 11 bases lay in between. CDR3 length equals 14 residues. The CDR3 here is CASSPGTFYNEQFF. The CDR3 DNA sequence: TGTGCCAGCAGTCCCGGGACTTTCTACAATGAGCAGTTCTTC.

Notes on this clone: Compared with germline, one end of the junction differs, possibly owing to a read error. The rearrangement uses TRBV7-7 and TRBJ2-2; 7 bases line up with TRBD2. Germline V gene sequence: CDR1 SSHAT, CDR2 FNYEAQ (reference sequence). The CDR3 is 15 amino acids. The CDR3 protein is CASSLVGEGTGELFF. The CDR3 DNA sequence: TGTGCTAGCAGCTTAGTCGGGGAGGGCACCGGGGAGCTGTTTTTT.